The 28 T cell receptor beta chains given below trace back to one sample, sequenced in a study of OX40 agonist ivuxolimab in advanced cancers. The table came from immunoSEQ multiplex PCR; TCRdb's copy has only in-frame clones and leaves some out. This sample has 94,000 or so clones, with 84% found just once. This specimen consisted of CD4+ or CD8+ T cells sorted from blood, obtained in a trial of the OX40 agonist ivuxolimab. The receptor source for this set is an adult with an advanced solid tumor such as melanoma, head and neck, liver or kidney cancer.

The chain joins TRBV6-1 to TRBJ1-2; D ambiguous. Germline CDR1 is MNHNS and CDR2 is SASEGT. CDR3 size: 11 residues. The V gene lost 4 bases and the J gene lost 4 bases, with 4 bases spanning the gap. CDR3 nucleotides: TGTGCCAGCAGTGGGACCTATGGCTACACCTTC. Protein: CASSGTYGYTF.

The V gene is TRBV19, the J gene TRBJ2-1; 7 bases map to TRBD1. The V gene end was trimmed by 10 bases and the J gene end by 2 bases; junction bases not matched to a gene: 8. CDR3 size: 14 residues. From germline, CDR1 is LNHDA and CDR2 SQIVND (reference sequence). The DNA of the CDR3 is TGTGCCACCGCCTCGGGACAGACCTACAATGAGCAGTTCTTC. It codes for CATASGQTYNEQFF.

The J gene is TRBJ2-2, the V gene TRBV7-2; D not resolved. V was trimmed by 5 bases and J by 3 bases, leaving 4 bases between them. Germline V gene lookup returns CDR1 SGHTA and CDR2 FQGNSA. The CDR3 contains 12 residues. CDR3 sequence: CASSLDTGELFF. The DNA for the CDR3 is TGTGCCAGCAGCCTCGACACCGGGGAGCTGTTTTTT.

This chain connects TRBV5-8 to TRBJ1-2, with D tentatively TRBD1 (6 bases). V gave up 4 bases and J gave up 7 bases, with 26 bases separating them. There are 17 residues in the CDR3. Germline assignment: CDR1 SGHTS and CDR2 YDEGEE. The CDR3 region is CASSPRTRQATRGGYTF. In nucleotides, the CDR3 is TGTGCCAGCAGCCCTAGAACTCGACAGGCCACAAGGGGTGGCTACACCTTC.

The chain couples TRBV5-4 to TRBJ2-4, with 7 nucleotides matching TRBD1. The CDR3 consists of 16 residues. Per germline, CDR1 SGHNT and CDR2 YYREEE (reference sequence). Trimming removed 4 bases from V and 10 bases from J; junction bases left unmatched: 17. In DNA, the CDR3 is TGTGCCAGCAGCCAAGATCAACGGGACAGAGGAAGAATTCAGTACTTC. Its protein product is CASSQDQRDRGRIQYF.

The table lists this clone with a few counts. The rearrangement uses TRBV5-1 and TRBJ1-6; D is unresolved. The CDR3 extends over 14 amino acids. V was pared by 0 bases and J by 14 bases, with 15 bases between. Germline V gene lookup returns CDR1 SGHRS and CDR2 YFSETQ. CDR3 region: CASSLGTRVVALHF. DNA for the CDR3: TGCGCCAGCAGCTTGGGCACGCGGGTGGTGGCCCTCCACTTT.

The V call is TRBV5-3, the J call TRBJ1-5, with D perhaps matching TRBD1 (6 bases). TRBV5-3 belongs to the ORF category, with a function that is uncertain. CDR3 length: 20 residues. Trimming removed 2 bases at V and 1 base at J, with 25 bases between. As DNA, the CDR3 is TGTGCCAGAAGCTTTGGGGGCGGAACAGCCCAGAGTGGGAGCAATCAGCCCCAGCATTTT. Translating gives CARSFGGGTAQSGSNQPQHF.

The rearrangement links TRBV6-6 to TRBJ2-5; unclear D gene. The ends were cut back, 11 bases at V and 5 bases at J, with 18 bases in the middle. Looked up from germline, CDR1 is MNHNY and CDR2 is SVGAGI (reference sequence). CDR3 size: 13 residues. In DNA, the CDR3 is TGTGCCGCATCGAACCGGGCGGCGGAGACCCAGTACTTC. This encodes CAASNRAAETQYF.

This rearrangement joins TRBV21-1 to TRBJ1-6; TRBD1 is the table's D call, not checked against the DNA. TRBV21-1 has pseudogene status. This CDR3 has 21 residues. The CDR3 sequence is CASSNKERRQGAPPYNSPLHF. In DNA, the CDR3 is TGTGCCAGCAGCAACAAGGAAAGACGGCAGGGGGCGCCCCCTTATAATTCACCCCTCCACTTT.

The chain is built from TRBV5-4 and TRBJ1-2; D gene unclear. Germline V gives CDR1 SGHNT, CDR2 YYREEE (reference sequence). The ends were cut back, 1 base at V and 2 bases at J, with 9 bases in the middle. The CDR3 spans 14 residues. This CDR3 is CASSLTETNYGYTF. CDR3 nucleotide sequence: TGTGCCAGCAGCTTGACAGAAACGAACTATGGCTACACCTTC.

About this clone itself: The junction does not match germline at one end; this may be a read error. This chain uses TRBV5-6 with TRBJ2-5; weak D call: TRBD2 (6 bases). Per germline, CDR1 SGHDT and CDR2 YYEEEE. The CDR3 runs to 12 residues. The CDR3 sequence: CASSLGAGGLDF. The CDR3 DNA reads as TGTGCCAGCAGCTTGGGAGCGGGCGGCCTTGACTTC.

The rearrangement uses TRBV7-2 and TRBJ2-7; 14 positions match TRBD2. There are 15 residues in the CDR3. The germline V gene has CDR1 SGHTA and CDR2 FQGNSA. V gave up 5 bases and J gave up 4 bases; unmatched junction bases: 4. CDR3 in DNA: TGTGCCAGCAGCCCCAGACTAGCGGGGGGGTACGAGCAGTACTTC. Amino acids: CASSPRLAGGYEQYF.

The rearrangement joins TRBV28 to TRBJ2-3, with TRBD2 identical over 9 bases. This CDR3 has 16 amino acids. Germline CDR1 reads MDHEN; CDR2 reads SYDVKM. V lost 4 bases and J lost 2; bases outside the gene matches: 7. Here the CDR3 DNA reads TGTGCCAGCAGTTCTCAGCGGGGGGCTTTCACAGATACGCAGTATTTT. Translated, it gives CASSSQRGAFTDTQYF.

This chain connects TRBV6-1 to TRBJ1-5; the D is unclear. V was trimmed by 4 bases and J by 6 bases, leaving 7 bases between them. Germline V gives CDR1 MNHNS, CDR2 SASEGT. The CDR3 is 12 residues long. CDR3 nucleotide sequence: TGTGCCAGCAGTGTAGTCGGTCAGCCCCAGCATTTT. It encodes CASSVVGQPQHF.

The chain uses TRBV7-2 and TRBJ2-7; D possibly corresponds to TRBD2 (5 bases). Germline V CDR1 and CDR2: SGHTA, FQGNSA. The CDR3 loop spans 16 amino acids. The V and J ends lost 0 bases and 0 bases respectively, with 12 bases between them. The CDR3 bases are TGTGCCAGCAGCTTAGCGAGTGCGGGCAGCTCCTACGAGCAGTACTTC. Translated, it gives CASSLASAGSSYEQYF.

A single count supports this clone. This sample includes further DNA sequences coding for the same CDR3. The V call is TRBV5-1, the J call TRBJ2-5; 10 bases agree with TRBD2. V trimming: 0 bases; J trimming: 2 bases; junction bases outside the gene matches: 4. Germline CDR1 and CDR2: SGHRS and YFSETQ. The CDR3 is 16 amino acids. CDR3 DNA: TGCGCCAGCAGCTTGGGGCTAGCGGGGGAGCAAGAGACCCAGTACTTC. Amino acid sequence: CASSLGLAGEQETQYF.

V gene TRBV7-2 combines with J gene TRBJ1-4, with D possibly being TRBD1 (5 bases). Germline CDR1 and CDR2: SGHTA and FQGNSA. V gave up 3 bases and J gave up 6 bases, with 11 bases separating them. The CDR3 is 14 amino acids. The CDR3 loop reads CASSLAGLDEKLFF. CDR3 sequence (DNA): TGTGCCAGCAGCTTGGCAGGGTTAGATGAAAAACTGTTTTTT. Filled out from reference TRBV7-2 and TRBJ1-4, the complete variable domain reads GAGVSQSPSNKVTEKGKDVELRCDPISGHTALYWYRQSLGQGLEFLIYFQGNSAPDKSGLPSDRFSAERTGGSVSTLTIQRTQQEDSAVYLCASSLAGLDEKLFFGSGTQLSVL.

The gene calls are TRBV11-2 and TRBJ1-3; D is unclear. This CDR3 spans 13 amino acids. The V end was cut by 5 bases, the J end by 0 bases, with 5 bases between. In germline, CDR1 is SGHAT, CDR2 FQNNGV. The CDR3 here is CASSPSSGNTIYF. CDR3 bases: TGTGCCAGCAGCCCAAGCTCTGGAAACACCATATATTTT.

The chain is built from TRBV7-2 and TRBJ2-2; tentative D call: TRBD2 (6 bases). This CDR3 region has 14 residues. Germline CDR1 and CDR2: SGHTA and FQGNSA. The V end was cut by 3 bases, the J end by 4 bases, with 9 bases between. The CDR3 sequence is CASSFQAGTGELFF. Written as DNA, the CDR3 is TGTGCCAGCAGCTTCCAAGCGGGCACCGGGGAGCTGTTTTTT. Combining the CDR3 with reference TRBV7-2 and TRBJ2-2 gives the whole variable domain GAGVSQSPSNKVTEKGKDVELRCDPISGHTALYWYRQSLGQGLEFLIYFQGNSAPDKSGLPSDRFSAERTGGSVSTLTIQRTQQEDSAVYLCASSFQAGTGELFFGEGSRLTVL.

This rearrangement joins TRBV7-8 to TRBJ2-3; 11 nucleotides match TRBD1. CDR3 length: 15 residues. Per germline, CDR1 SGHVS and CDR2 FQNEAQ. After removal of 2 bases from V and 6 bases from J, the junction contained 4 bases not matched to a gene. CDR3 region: CASSLMGQGVDTQYF. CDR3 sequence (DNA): TGTGCCAGCAGCTTAATGGGACAGGGGGTTGATACGCAGTATTTT.

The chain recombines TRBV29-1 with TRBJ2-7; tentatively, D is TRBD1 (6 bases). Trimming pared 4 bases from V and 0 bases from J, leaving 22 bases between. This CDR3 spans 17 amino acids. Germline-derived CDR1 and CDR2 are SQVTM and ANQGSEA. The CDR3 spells CSVAGRGPLSSSYEQYF. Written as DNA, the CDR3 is TGCAGCGTTGCAGGCAGGGGCCCGTTGAGTAGCTCCTACGAGCAGTACTTC.

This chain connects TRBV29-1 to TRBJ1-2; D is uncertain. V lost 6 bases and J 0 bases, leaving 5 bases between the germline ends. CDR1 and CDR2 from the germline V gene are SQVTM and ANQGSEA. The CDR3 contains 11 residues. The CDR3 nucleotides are TGCAGCGTAACAGCTAACTATGGCTACACCTTC. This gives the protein CSVTANYGYTF.

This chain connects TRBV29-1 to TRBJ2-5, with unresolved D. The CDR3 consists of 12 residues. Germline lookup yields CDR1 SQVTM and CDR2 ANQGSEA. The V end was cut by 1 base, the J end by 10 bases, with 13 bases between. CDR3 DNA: TGCAGCGTTGAAGGTAACGGAAGAAACCAGTACTTC. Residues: CSVEGNGRNQYF.

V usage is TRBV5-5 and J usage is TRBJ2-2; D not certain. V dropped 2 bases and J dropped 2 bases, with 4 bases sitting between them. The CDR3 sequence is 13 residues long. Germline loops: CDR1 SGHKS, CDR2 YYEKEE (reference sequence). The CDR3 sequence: CASSFYNTGELFF. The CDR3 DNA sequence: TGTGCCAGCAGCTTTTACAACACCGGGGAGCTGTTTTTT.

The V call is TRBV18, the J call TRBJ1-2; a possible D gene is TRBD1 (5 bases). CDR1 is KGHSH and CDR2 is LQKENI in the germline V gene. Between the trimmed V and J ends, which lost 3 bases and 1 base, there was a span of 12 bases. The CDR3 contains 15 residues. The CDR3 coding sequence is TGTGCCAGCTCACCCTTGACAGACCTTAACTATGGCTACACCTTC. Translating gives CASSPLTDLNYGYTF.

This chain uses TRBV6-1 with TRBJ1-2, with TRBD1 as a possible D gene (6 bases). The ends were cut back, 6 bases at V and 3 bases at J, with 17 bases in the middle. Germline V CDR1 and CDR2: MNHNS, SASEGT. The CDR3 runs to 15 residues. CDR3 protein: CASRAGTNVHYGYTF. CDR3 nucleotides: TGTGCCAGCAGGGCCGGGACAAATGTCCACTATGGCTACACCTTC.

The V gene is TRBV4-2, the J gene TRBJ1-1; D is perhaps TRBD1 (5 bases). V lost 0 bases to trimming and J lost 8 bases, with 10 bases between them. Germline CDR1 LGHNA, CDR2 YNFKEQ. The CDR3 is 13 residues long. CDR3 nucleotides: TGTGCCAGCAGCCAAGAGAGGGCAGGGGAAGCTTTCTTT. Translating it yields CASSQERAGEAFF.

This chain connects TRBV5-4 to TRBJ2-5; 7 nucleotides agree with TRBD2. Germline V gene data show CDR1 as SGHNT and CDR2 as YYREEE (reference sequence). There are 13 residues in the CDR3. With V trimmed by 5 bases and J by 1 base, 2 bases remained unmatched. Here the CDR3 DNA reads TGTGCCAGCAGGTCTAGCGGCCAAGAGACCCAGTACTTC. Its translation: CASRSSGQETQYF. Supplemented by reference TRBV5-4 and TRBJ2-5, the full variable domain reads ETGVTQSPTHLIKTRGQQVTLRCSSQSGHNTVSWYQQALGQGPQFIFQYYREEENGRGNFPPRFSGLQFPNYSSELNVNALELDDSALYLCASRSSGQETQYFGPGTRLLVL.